This T cell receptor beta chain was documented in a study of shared clonotypes between healthy human individuals. For the study at large: Per donor, three plates held CD4 naive cells, three held CD4 memory, two held CD8 naive and one held CD8 memory. Study-level points and caveats: Naive subsets typically showed greater estimated richness than memory subsets. Represented diversity (both genetic and exposure-history) was limited by the small number of donors.

Remarks on this clone: Its specificity is not known.

Donors had no recently reported acute infections or vaccinations and were HIV-negative. Repertoires were generated with immunoSEQ multiplex PCR, while TCRdb's copy carries only in-frame clones and drops some. The table lists approximately 250,000 clones, 60% to 80% of them singletons. The germline V gene encodes CDR1 SGHRS and CDR2 YFSETQ. There are 18 residues in the CDR3. The V gene end was trimmed by 4 bases and the J gene end by 4 bases; junction bases not matched to a gene: 9. The specimen was memory CD4+ T cells sorted from blood. The sample's subset: CD45RA-negative fraction. This receptor was obtained from a man in his thirties or forties in good health. The J gene is TRBJ2-3, the V gene TRBV5-1, with 16 bases lining up with TRBD2. The CDR3 bases are TGCGCCAGCAGCATTCCCGGGACTAGCGGGAGGGCTTCAGATACGCAGTATTTT. Protein product: CASSIPGTSGRASDTQYF.